This passage covers 8 T cell receptor beta chains from one sample sequenced in a study of OX40 agonist ivuxolimab in advanced cancers. The protocol was immunoSEQ multiplex PCR, while the TCRdb copy is restricted to in-frame clones and leaves out a portion. This table has roughly 20,000 clones, about four fifths appearing once. This specimen was CD4+ or CD8+ T cells sorted from blood, taken in a trial of the OX40 agonist ivuxolimab. All receptors come from an adult with an advanced solid tumor such as melanoma, head and neck, liver or kidney cancer.

This clone occurred a few times. CDR3 residues: CASSSPGLHEKLFF. The CDR3 DNA is TGTGCCAGCAGCTCGCCGGGACTTCATGAAAAACTGTTTTTT. This sequence joins TRBV7-9 and TRBJ1-4, with D possibly TRBD1 on 5 matching bases. The CDR3 has 14 amino acids. The germline CDR1 and CDR2 sequences are SEHNR and FQNEAQ (reference sequence). Trimming removed 4 bases from V and 6 bases from J, with 12 bases in between. The full variable domain, completed using reference TRBV7-9 and TRBJ1-4, is DTGVSQNPRHKITKRGQNVTFRCDPISEHNRLYWYRQTLGQGPEFLTYFQNEAQLEKSRLLSDRFSAERPKGSFSTLEIQRTEQGDSAMYLCASSSPGLHEKLFFGSGTQLSVL.

V is TRBV4-3 and J is TRBJ1-5, with a weak D call TRBD1 (5 bases). Trimming shortened V by 4 bases and J by 0 bases, and 13 bases separated the two germline ends. This CDR3 comprises 16 residues. CDR1 and CDR2 from the germline V gene are LGHNA and YSLEER. CDR3 residues: CASSPGTAYSNQPQHF. In nucleotides, the CDR3 is TGCGCCAGCAGCCCCGGGACGGCTTATAGCAATCAGCCCCAGCATTTT.

The DNA of the CDR3 is TGTGCCAGCAGCGCCACCCCAGGCTATGGCTACACCTTC. Encoded protein: CASSATPGYGYTF. The chain recombines TRBV9 with TRBJ1-2; no clear D. V dropped 3 bases and J dropped 4 bases, with 10 bases sitting between them. The length of the CDR3 is 13 residues. Germline CDR1 reads SGDLS; CDR2 reads YYNGEE.

This rearrangement joins TRBV7-3 to TRBJ2-2; TRBD2 matches at 7 bases. Germline CDR1 is SGHTA and CDR2 is FQGTGA. With 0 bases clipped from V and 4 bases from J, the junction kept 5 bases outside the gene matches. This CDR3 region has 16 residues. The CDR3, as DNA: TGTGCCAGCAGCTTAACGGGCTCGGGAGGCACCGGGGAGCTGTTTTTT. Translating it yields CASSLTGSGGTGELFF. The full variable domain, in which reference TRBV7-3 and TRBJ2-2 provide the parts outside the CDR3, is GAGVSQTPSNKVTEKGKYVELRCDPISGHTALYWYRQSLGQGPEFLIYFQGTGAADDSGLPNDRFFAVRPEGSVSTLKIQRTERGDSAVYLCASSLTGSGGTGELFFGEGSRLTVL.

The V gene is TRBV27, the J gene TRBJ1-1, with a possible D match to TRBD1 (6 bases). Trimming removed 2 bases at V and 4 bases at J, with 11 bases between. Germline assignment: CDR1 MNHEY and CDR2 SMNVEV (reference sequence). The length of the CDR3 is 14 residues. CDR3 in DNA: TGTGCCAGCAGTTTAGGGGGCGCGCGCACTGAAGCTTTCTTT. Protein sequence: CASSLGGARTEAFF.

This rearrangement joins TRBV7-9 to TRBJ2-5, with 10 bases fitting TRBD2. Germline V gene data show CDR1 as SEHNR and CDR2 as FQNEAQ (reference sequence). CDR3 size: 18 residues. The J segment lost 8 bases and the V segment lost 4 bases, leaving 19 bases of the junction unmatched. CDR3 DNA: TGTGCCAGCAGCTCCCCCGCCGGAGCGGCTAGCGGGGGCTATACCCAGTACTTC. Its protein product is CASSSPAGAASGGYTQYF.

The J gene is TRBJ1-4, the V gene TRBV30; 9 bases are shared with TRBD1. V gave up 8 bases and J gave up 0 bases; unmatched junction bases: 4. The CDR3 consists of 14 residues. Germline assignment: CDR1 GTSNPN and CDR2 SVGIG (reference sequence). CDR3 residues: CAGDRASTNEKLFF. For the CDR3, the DNA is TGTGCCGGGGACAGGGCATCAACTAATGAAAAACTGTTTTTT. Full variable domain (rest looked up from reference TRBV30 and TRBJ1-4): SQTIHQWPATLVQPVGSPLSLECTVEGTSNPNLYWYRQAAGRGLQLLFYSVGIGQISSEVPQNLSASRPQDRQFILSSKKLLLSDSGFYLCAGDRASTNEKLFFGSGTQLSVL.

This clone has a single count. The gene calls are TRBV25-1 and TRBJ1-1; perhaps TRBD1 as D (5 bases). Germline lookup yields CDR1 MGHDK and CDR2 SYGVNS. The V and J ends lost 3 bases and 3 bases respectively, with 11 bases between them. The CDR3 totals 14 residues. The CDR3 coding sequence is TGTGCCAGCAGTGATCGAAGCAGGGACACTGAAGCTTTCTTT. Its protein is CASSDRSRDTEAFF.